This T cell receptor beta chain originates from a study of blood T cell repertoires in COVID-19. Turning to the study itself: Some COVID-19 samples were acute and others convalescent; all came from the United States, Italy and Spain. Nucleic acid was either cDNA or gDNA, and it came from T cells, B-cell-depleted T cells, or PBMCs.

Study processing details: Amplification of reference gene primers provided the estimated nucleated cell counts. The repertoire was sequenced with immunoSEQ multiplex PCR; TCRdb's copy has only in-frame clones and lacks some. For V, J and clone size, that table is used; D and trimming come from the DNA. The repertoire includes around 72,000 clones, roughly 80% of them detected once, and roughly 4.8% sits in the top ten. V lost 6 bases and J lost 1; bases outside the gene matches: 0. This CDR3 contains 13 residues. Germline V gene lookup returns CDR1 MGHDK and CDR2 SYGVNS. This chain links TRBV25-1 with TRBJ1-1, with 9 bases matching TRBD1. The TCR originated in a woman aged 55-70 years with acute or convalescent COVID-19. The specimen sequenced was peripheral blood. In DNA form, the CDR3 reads TGTGCCAGCAGGGGACAGGGGAACACTGAAGCTTTCTTT. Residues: CASRGQGNTEAFF.